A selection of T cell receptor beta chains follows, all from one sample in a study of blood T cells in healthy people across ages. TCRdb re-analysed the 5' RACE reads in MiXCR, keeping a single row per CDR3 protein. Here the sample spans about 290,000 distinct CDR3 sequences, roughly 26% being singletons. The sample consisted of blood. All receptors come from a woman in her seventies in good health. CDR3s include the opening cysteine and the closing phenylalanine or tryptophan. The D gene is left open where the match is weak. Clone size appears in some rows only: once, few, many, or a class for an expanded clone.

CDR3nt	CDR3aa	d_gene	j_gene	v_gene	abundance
TGTGCCAGCAGTCTTAGACTAGCGGGAGGGAGGCAAGAGACCCAGTACTTC	CASSLRLAGGRQETQYF	TRBD2	TRBJ2-5	TRBV28	few
TGCAGTGCAAACCCCGGAAGATATAGCAATCAGCCCCAGCATTTT	CSANPGRYSNQPQHF	-	TRBJ1-5	TRBV20-1	once
TGTGCCGGCTCAGCCGAAGTCTACGAGCAGTACTTC	CAGSAEVYEQYF	-	TRBJ2-7	TRBV18	-
TGTGCCAGCAGTTTAACATACCGACCTGAAGCTTTCTTT	CASSLTYRPEAFF	-	TRBJ1-1	TRBV12-3/TRBV12-4	-
TGCAGCGTTGAAATACCCGGACTAGCGGCGTACAATGAGCAGTTCTTC	CSVEIPGLAAYNEQFF	TRBD2	TRBJ2-1	TRBV29-1	few
TGTGCCACCAGTGATTTGGGGACAGAGACCCAGTACTTC	CATSDLGTETQYF	-	TRBJ2-5	TRBV24-1	-
TGTGCTAGTGGTTTGGTACGCTCGGGGGGAATGAACACTGAAGCTTTCTTT	CASGLVRSGGMNTEAFF	-	TRBJ1-1	TRBV12-5	-
TGTGCCAGCAGCCAACAGGGAGGGGTGGTGGAGACCCAGTACTTC	CASSQQGGVVETQYF	-	TRBJ2-5	TRBV7-9	-
TGCAGTGCGCTTCTAGCGGGAGTTGCAAATGAGCAGTTCTTC	CSALLAGVANEQFF	TRBD2	TRBJ2-1	TRBV20-1	few
TGTGCCAGCAGTAGGGGAACATACAATGAGCAGTTCTTC	CASSRGTYNEQFF	-	TRBJ2-1	TRBV25-1	many
TGTGCCAGCACAGAACAGACAATTTTCAATGAGCAGTTCTTC	CASTEQTIFNEQFF	-	TRBJ2-1	TRBV28	-
TGCAGCGTTGGAGAAGATACGCAGTATTTT	CSVGEDTQYF	-	TRBJ2-3	TRBV29-1	many
TGCAGCGTTGTCGGGAGGGGCACAGATACGCAGTATTTT	CSVVGRGTDTQYF	TRBD2	TRBJ2-3	TRBV29-1	few
TGTGCCAGCAGCCTCGGGACTGAAATCTATGGCTACACCTTC	CASSLGTEIYGYTF	-	TRBJ1-2	TRBV6-2/TRBV6-3	-
TGTGCCAGCAGCCCCGGGGCTACGCAGTATTTT	CASSPGATQYF	-	TRBJ2-3	TRBV7-8	-
TGTGCCAGCAGTTCATATGGCGGACCCTCCTACGAGCAGTACTTC	CASSSYGGPSYEQYF	-	TRBJ2-7	TRBV7-3	-
TGTGCCAGCAGCTTAGTTCGCGGGTTCTCCTACAATCAGCAGTTCTTC	CASSLVRGFSYNQQFF	-	TRBJ2-1	TRBV11-3	once
TGTGCCAGCAGCTTAGGCAGGATTAACACTGAAGCTTTCTTT	CASSLGRINTEAFF	-	TRBJ1-1	TRBV7-2	many
TGTGCCAGCAGCTTGGACCGCCTGGGGGATACGCAGTATTTT	CASSLDRLGDTQYF	-	TRBJ2-3	TRBV7-3	few
TGCAGTGCTAGAGGAGGCGGGTATAGCACAGATACGCAGTATTTT	CSARGGGYSTDTQYF	-	TRBJ2-3	TRBV20-1	few
TGCGCCAGCAGCTTGTCCGGATATGACACAGATACGCAGTATTTT	CASSLSGYDTDTQYF	-	TRBJ2-3	TRBV5-1	-
TGTGCCAGCAGTTACTCGATTCCACAGGGTAGTCAGCCCCAGCATTTT	CASSYSIPQGSQPQHF	-	TRBJ1-5	TRBV6-5	-
TGCAGCGTTCCTTGCGGACAGCCCTACGAGCAGTACTTC	CSVPCGQPYEQYF	-	TRBJ2-7	TRBV29-1	-
TGTGCCAGCAGCTTAGGTATGCTTCCGAGGGAGACCCAGTACTTC	CASSLGMLPRETQYF	-	TRBJ2-5	TRBV7-2	few
TGCAGCTCACAGGGATCCGGCGGGGAGCTGTTTTTT	CSSQGSGGELFF	-	TRBJ2-2	TRBV29-1	-
TGCGCCAGCATGGGGGCCACCCCCGAGCAGTACTTC	CASMGATPEQYF	-	TRBJ2-7	TRBV5-1	-
TGCGCCAGCAGCCTGGCATGGGGCACAGATACGCAGTATTTT	CASSLAWGTDTQYF	-	TRBJ2-3	TRBV5-1	-
TGCAGTGCTAGTGCCGGGACTAGCGGTTACAATGAGCAGTTCTTC	CSASAGTSGYNEQFF	TRBD2	TRBJ2-1	TRBV20-1	-
TGCGCCAGCAGCCAATATCCAGGGGGGAGGGGCCAAGAGACCCAGTACTTC	CASSQYPGGRGQETQYF	-	TRBJ2-5	TRBV4-1	few
TGCGCCAGCAGCCCGGGCAGGAGTTTTACCTATGGCTACACCTTC	CASSPGRSFTYGYTF	-	TRBJ1-2	TRBV5-1	few
TGTGCCAGCTCACCAAACCAAGGGGACGAGCAGTACTTC	CASSPNQGDEQYF	-	TRBJ2-7	TRBV18	many
TGTGCCAGCAGCCTCAGGACATTACGGTCGGAAAAACTGTTTTTT	CASSLRTLRSEKLFF	-	TRBJ1-4	TRBV3-1	few